The 31 T cell receptor beta chains reported below all come from one sample, sequenced in a study of cytomegalovirus exposure and HLA in healthy donors. Use of 60 Vbeta and 13 Jbeta primers characterized the PCR. The method was immunoSEQ multiplex PCR; TCRdb's version includes in-frame clones alone and lacks a portion of them. Among about 120,000 clones listed, about 85% were seen once. The sample taken for sequencing was PBMCs. These receptors all stem from a man between 18 and 29 years old in good health and CMV-seropositive.

This chain uses TRBV4-3 with TRBJ1-1; 10 nucleotides agree with TRBD1. The V gene's germline CDR1 is LGHNA and CDR2 YSLEER. The V segment lost 2 bases and the J segment 12 bases; nucleotides outside the gene matches: 6. The CDR3 is 13 amino acids. The CDR3 DNA reads TGCGCCAGCAGCCAATCGGGACAGGGGCAGCCTTTCTTT. This translates into CASSQSGQGQPFF.

The rearrangement links TRBV19 to TRBJ2-6, with 9 nucleotides matching TRBD2. This CDR3 is built from 19 residues. Germline V gene data show CDR1 as LNHDA and CDR2 as SQIVND (reference sequence). V gave up 7 bases and J gave up 0 bases; unmatched junction bases: 13. Here the CDR3 reads CASKGGGLAGSSGANVLTF. The CDR3 nucleotides read TGTGCCAGTAAGGGGGGCGGGCTAGCGGGAAGCTCTGGGGCCAACGTCCTGACTTTC.

In this sample, this clone turned up once. The genes are TRBV6-5 and TRBJ2-1; tentatively, D is TRBD1 (5 bases). Germline assignment: CDR1 MNHEY and CDR2 SVGAGI. The CDR3 covers 13 residues. The V end lost 4 bases, the J end lost 4 bases, and 8 bases lay between the germline ends. Here the CDR3 DNA reads TGTGCCAGCAGTTCAGGGATTTACAATGAGCAGTTCTTC. Protein: CASSSGIYNEQFF.

The rearrangement joins TRBV11-2 to TRBJ1-3; tentatively, D is TRBD1 (5 bases). Trimming pared 3 bases from V and 1 base from J, leaving 7 bases between. The CDR3 is 14 amino acids. From germline, CDR1 is SGHAT and CDR2 FQNNGV. The CDR3 reads CASSLGGSGNTIYF. In nucleotides, the CDR3 is TGTGCCAGCAGCTTGGGGGGGTCTGGAAACACCATATATTTT.

The V gene is TRBV12-5, the J gene TRBJ1-6, with a tentative D call TRBD1 (5 bases). CDR1 LGHNT and CDR2 FRNRAP come from the germline V gene. V was shortened by 4 bases and J by 7 bases, with 11 bases between the two germline ends. The CDR3 loop spans 14 amino acids. The CDR3 sequence: CASGSPGRNSPLHF. CDR3 DNA: TGTGCTAGTGGTTCACCAGGGAGGAATTCACCCCTCCACTTT.

The CDR3 nucleotides are TGTGCCAGCAGTGGCCAGGACGAGCAGTACTTC. Amino acids: CASSGQDEQYF. The V and J genes are TRBV28 and TRBJ2-7, with unresolved D. Germline V gene sequence: CDR1 MDHEN, CDR2 SYDVKM. The CDR3 has 11 residues. V was shortened by 5 bases and J by 5 bases, with 7 bases between the two germline ends.

This clone was counted only a few times. The rearrangement joins TRBV15 to TRBJ1-2; D gene ambiguous. V lost 8 bases, J lost 3 bases, and 16 bases lay in between. The CDR3 has 14 residues. Germline V gives CDR1 LNHNV, CDR2 YYDKDF (reference sequence). CDR3 loop: CATGETTDYYGYTF. The CDR3 bases are TGTGCCACCGGAGAAACTACGGACTACTATGGCTACACCTTC.

The chain employs TRBV4-3 and TRBJ2-1; TRBD2 matches at 11 bases. Germline V lookup: CDR1 LGHNA, CDR2 YSLEER. CDR3 length: 17 amino acids. Trimming removed 3 bases from V and 3 bases from J; junction bases left unmatched: 7. CDR3: CASSQKAGTSGYNEQFF. CDR3 DNA sequence: TGCGCCAGCAGCCAGAAAGCCGGGACTAGCGGCTACAATGAGCAGTTCTTC.

V gene TRBV10-2 combines with J gene TRBJ1-3; a weak D match, TRBD1 (6 bases). The CDR3 sequence is 17 residues long. V was pared by 10 bases and J by 2 bases, with 24 bases between. Looked up from germline, CDR1 is WSHSY and CDR2 is SAAADI. The CDR3 bases are TGCGCCACCAAGAGGGGTGGGTTCGGGGACACTGGAAACACCATATATTTT. This encodes CATKRGGFGDTGNTIYF.

The J gene is TRBJ2-1, the V gene TRBV5-1; 11 bases agree with TRBD1. J was trimmed by 4 bases and V by 0 bases; bases with no gene match: 3. The CDR3 runs 16 residues. Germline V gives CDR1 SGHRS, CDR2 YFSETQ. The CDR3 is CASSLGRDRGYNEQFF. The CDR3 DNA is TGCGCCAGCAGCTTGGGTAGGGACAGGGGGTACAATGAGCAGTTCTTC.

The V call is TRBV5-6, the J call TRBJ2-3; TRBD1 aligns across 7 bases. CDR1 and CDR2 (germline): SGHDT, YYEEEE. This CDR3 contains 16 residues. The ends lost 0 bases at V and 3 bases at J; junction bases unmatched: 7. The CDR3 here is CASSLVGTGETDTQYF. CDR3 sequence (DNA): TGTGCCAGCAGCTTGGTCGGAACAGGGGAAACAGATACGCAGTATTTT.

The gene calls are TRBV29-1 and TRBJ1-2, with TRBD1 as a possible D gene (5 bases). Germline assignment: CDR1 SQVTM and CDR2 ANQGSEA. V shed 4 bases and J shed 4 bases, with 10 bases lying between them. The CDR3 contains 12 residues. Here the CDR3 DNA reads TGCAGCGTTGGCGGGGGGTCCTATGGCTACACCTTC. Its protein is CSVGGGSYGYTF.

The chain combines TRBV7-8 with TRBJ2-7; possible D gene TRBD1, 6 bases. Germline assignment: CDR1 SGHVS and CDR2 FQNEAQ. The CDR3 spans 16 residues. V lost 4 bases and J 6 bases, leaving 22 bases between the germline ends. CDR3 residues: CASSSRGGIWLIEQYF. CDR3 DNA: TGTGCCAGCAGCTCCCGTGGGGGCATATGGCTGATCGAGCAGTACTTC.

In this sample, this clone turned up a few times. This chain joins TRBV30 and TRBJ1-1, with D unresolved. CDR1 GTSNPN and CDR2 SVGIG come from the germline V gene (reference sequence). V gave up 1 base and J gave up 8 bases, with 8 bases separating them. The CDR3 contains 11 residues. CDR3 region: CAWSGQMEAFF. As DNA, the CDR3 is TGTGCCTGGAGTGGACAAATGGAAGCTTTCTTT.

This chain joins TRBV30 and TRBJ2-7; TRBD2 agrees at 12 bases. Germline lookup yields CDR1 GTSNPN and CDR2 SVGIG (reference sequence). The V segment lost 2 bases and the J segment 3 bases; nucleotides outside the gene matches: 5. The CDR3 is 15 amino acids. CDR3 loop: CAWSRSTSGSYEQYF. CDR3 nucleotides: TGTGCCTGGAGTCGATCGACTAGCGGGAGCTACGAGCAGTACTTC.

The sample holds a few counts of this clone. The chain employs TRBV5-1 and TRBJ2-1; 10 bases match TRBD2. Germline values: CDR1 SGHRS, CDR2 YFSETQ. CDR3 length: 15 amino acids. J was trimmed by 4 bases and V by 3 bases; bases with no gene match: 4. CDR3 residues: CASSWTSGMYNEQFF. Here the CDR3 DNA reads TGCGCCAGCAGCTGGACTAGCGGAATGTACAATGAGCAGTTCTTC.

The V and J genes are TRBV2 and TRBJ1-1, with unresolved D. The ends were cut back, 6 bases at V and 9 bases at J, with 11 bases in the middle. Germline V lookup: CDR1 SNHLY, CDR2 FYNNEI. The CDR3 is made up of 11 amino acids. The CDR3 sequence: CASSPYTKAFF. CDR3 DNA: TGTGCCAGCAGCCCTTACACCAAAGCTTTCTTT. The complete variable domain, with remaining parts taken from reference TRBV2 and TRBJ1-1, reads EPEVTQTPSHQVTQMGQEVILRCVPISNHLYFYWYRQILGQKVEFLVSFYNNEISEKSEIFDDQFSVERPDGSNFTLKIRSTKLEDSAMYFCASSPYTKAFFGQGTRLTVV.

The chain has TRBV7-9 and TRBJ1-6; D might be TRBD1 (6 bases). The germline gives CDR1 SEHNR, CDR2 FQNEAQ (reference sequence). The CDR3 contains 17 residues. The germline V and J ends were trimmed by 3 bases and 0 bases, with 12 bases remaining between them. CDR3 sequence: CASSFNRVGSYNSPLHF. DNA for the CDR3: TGTGCCAGCAGCTTCAACAGGGTGGGCTCCTATAATTCACCCCTCCACTTT.

The rearrangement links TRBV10-2 to TRBJ2-1, with 8 bases matching TRBD2. V lost 6 bases to trimming and J lost 0 bases; unmatched junction nucleotides: 10. The CDR3 consists of 17 residues. Germline values: CDR1 WSHSY, CDR2 SAAADI. DNA of the CDR3: TGCGCCAGCAGGGATACTAGCGGCCCCAGCTCCTACAATGAGCAGTTCTTC. Its protein is CASRDTSGPSSYNEQFF.

Written as DNA, the CDR3 is TGTGCCAGCAGACTTCGGGAGTATAATTCACCCCTCCACTTT. Protein sequence: CASRLREYNSPLHF. The J gene is TRBJ1-6, the V gene TRBV7-2; D ambiguous. This CDR3 region has 14 residues. Trimming stripped 6 bases from V and 4 bases from J, with 10 bases between. Germline-derived CDR1 and CDR2 are SGHTA and FQGNSA.

The chain links TRBV11-2 to TRBJ2-4; 7 bases match TRBD2. Germline-derived CDR1 and CDR2 are SGHAT and FQNNGV. The junction had 15 bases not matched to a gene; V was cut back by 5 bases and J by 8 bases. The CDR3 is 16 amino acids. This CDR3 reads CASSMPIDGGRDIQYF. CDR3 in DNA: TGTGCCAGCAGCATGCCCATCGATGGGGGGAGGGACATTCAGTACTTC.

This clone occurred once. The junction shows a germline mismatch at one end, possibly a read error. This chain joins TRBV7-9 and TRBJ1-1; D is unresolved. The CDR3 length is 15 residues. Germline assignment: CDR1 SEHNR and CDR2 FQNEAQ (reference sequence). The chain's CDR3 is CSSSLIAGSNTEAFF. The CDR3 nucleotides are TGTTCCAGCAGCTTAATCGCGGGCAGCAACACTGAAGCTTTCTTT.

The chain is built from TRBV7-2 and TRBJ2-7, with TRBD2 as a possible D gene (6 bases). V was shortened by 3 bases and J by 0 bases, with 15 bases between the two germline ends. The CDR3 length is 16 residues. Germline V gene sequence: CDR1 SGHTA, CDR2 FQGNSA. CDR3 in amino acids: CASSFINQRASYEQYF. CDR3 DNA: TGTGCCAGCAGCTTCATAAATCAGCGGGCCTCCTACGAGCAGTACTTC.

V and J are TRBV10-1 and TRBJ1-1, with unresolved D. The CDR3 is made up of 13 amino acids. Germline values: CDR1 WNHNN, CDR2 SYGVQD (reference sequence). The V end was cut by 9 bases, the J end by 3 bases, with 14 bases between. In DNA, the CDR3 is TGCGCCAGTCGCATTGGGCCCCACACTGAAGCTTTCTTT. This encodes CASRIGPHTEAFF.

The CDR3 bases are TGTGCCAGCAGCTCGAGCGGTTACGAGCAGTACTTC. It specifies CASSSSGYEQYF. This sequence joins TRBV7-2 and TRBJ2-7, with D perhaps matching TRBD2 (5 bases). V was cut by 4 bases and J by 4 bases, with 8 bases left in between. Germline values: CDR1 SGHTA, CDR2 FQGNSA. The CDR3 covers 12 residues. The full variable domain, its missing parts supplied by reference TRBV7-2 and TRBJ2-7, is GAGVSQSPSNKVTEKGKDVELRCDPISGHTALYWYRQSLGQGLEFLIYFQGNSAPDKSGLPSDRFSAERTGGSVSTLTIQRTQQEDSAVYLCASSSSGYEQYFGPGTRLTVT.

CDR3 in DNA: TGTGCCAGCAGTGAAGCGACAGGAGAATATGGCTACACCTTC. Residues: CASSEATGEYGYTF. This rearrangement joins TRBV2 to TRBJ1-2, with a tentative D call TRBD1 (6 bases). The germline V and J ends were trimmed by 0 bases and 5 bases, with 10 bases remaining between them. CDR1 and CDR2 from the germline V gene are SNHLY and FYNNEI. The length of the CDR3 is 14 residues. The full variable domain, completed using reference TRBV2 and TRBJ1-2, is EPEVTQTPSHQVTQMGQEVILRCVPISNHLYFYWYRQILGQKVEFLVSFYNNEISEKSEIFDDQFSVERPDGSNFTLKIRSTKLEDSAMYFCASSEATGEYGYTFGSGTRLTVV.

V gene TRBV9 combines with J gene TRBJ2-1, with 9 bases matching TRBD2. Germline CDR1 SGDLS, CDR2 YYNGEE. The length of the CDR3 is 16 residues. V shed 2 bases and J 1 base; nucleotides not matched to a gene: 4. CDR3 sequence reads: CASSVSGSNSYNEQFF. The CDR3, as DNA: TGTGCCAGCAGCGTTAGCGGGAGTAATTCCTACAATGAGCAGTTCTTC. Together with reference TRBV9 and TRBJ2-1, the CDR3 gives the full variable domain: DSGVTQTPKHLITATGQRVTLRCSPRSGDLSVYWYQQSLDQGLQFLIQYYNGEERAKGNILERFSAQQFPDLHSELNLSSLELGDSALYFCASSVSGSNSYNEQFFGPGTRLTVL.

This rearrangement joins TRBV18 to TRBJ2-3; maybe TRBD2 (5 bases). Germline V gives CDR1 KGHSH, CDR2 LQKENI. Trimming shortened V by 3 bases and J by 1 base, and 14 bases separated the two germline ends. The length of the CDR3 is 16 residues. CDR3 bases: TGTGCCAGCTCACCGCAGAGGGTATCGCGCACAGATACGCAGTATTTT. Translation gives CASSPQRVSRTDTQYF. Combining the CDR3 with reference TRBV18 and TRBJ2-3 gives the whole variable domain NAGVMQNPRHLVRRRGQEARLRCSPMKGHSHVYWYRQLPEEGLKFMVYLQKENIIDESGMPKERFSAEFPKEGPSILRIQQVVRGDSAAYFCASSPQRVSRTDTQYFGPGTRLTVL.

This chain's CDR3 is CASSQYGPGELSGNTIYF. The CDR3 DNA follows: TGCGCCAGCAGCCAATACGGCCCCGGGGAACTCTCTGGAAACACCATATATTTT. The genes are TRBV4-1 and TRBJ1-3; D is ambiguous. The germline gives CDR1 MGHRA, CDR2 YSYEKL. The V end was cut by 2 bases, the J end by 0 bases, with 17 bases between. The CDR3 contains 18 residues.

This clone showed up just a few times. This chain connects TRBV6-5 to TRBJ1-2; a possible D gene is TRBD1 (5 bases). Germline CDR1 reads MNHEY; CDR2 reads SVGAGI. The ends were cut back, 4 bases at V and 7 bases at J, with 10 bases in the middle. The CDR3 has 12 amino acids. CDR3 in amino acids: CASSLAGSGYTF. CDR3 in DNA: TGTGCCAGCAGTTTGGCAGGGTCTGGCTACACCTTC.

The chain joins TRBV2 to TRBJ1-2; D may be TRBD1 (5 bases). CDR3 size: 14 residues. V lost 6 bases and J 1 base, leaving 12 bases between the germline ends. CDR1 is SNHLY and CDR2 is FYNNEI in the germline V gene. The CDR3 here is CASRSREGNYGYTF. The CDR3 DNA sequence: TGTGCCAGCAGGAGCAGGGAGGGTAACTATGGCTACACCTTC.